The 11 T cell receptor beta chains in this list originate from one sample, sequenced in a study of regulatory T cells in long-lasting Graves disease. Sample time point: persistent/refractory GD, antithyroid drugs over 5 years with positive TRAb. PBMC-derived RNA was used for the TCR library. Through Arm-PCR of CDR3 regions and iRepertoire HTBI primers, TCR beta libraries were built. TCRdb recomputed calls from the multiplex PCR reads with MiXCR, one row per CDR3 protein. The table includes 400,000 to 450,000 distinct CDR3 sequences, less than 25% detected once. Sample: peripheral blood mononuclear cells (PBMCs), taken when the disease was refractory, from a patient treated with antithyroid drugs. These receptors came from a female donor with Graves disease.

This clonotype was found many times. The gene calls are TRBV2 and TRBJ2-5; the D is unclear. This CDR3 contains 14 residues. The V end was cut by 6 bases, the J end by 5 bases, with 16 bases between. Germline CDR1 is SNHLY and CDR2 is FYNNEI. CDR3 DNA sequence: TGTGCCAGCAGGACGAATCCGGCCGGGGAGACCCAGTACTTC. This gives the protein CASRTNPAGETQYF.

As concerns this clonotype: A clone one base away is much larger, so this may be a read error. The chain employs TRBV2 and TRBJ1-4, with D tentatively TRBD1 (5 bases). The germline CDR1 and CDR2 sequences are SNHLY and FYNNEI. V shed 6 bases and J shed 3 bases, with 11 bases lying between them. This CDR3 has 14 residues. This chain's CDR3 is CASSAGWANEKLFF. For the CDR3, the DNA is TGTGCCAGCAGCGCAGGGTGGGCTAATGAAAAACTGTTTTTT. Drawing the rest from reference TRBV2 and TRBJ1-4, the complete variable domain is EPEVTQTPSHQVTQMGQEVILRCVPISNHLYFYWYRQILGQKVEFLVSFYNNEISEKSEIFDDQFSVERPDGSNFTLKIRSTKLEDSAMYFCASSAGWANEKLFFGSGTQLSVL.

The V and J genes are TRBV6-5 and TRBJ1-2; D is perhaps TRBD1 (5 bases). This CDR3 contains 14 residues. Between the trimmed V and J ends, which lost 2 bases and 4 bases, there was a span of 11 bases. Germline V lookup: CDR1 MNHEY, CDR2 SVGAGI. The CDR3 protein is CASSYGGVGYGYTF. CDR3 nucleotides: TGTGCCAGCAGTTACGGGGGGGTCGGCTATGGCTACACCTTC.

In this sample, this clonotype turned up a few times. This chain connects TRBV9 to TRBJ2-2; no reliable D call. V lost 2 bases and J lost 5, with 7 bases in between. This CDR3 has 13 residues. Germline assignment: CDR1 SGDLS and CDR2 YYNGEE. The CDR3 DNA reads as TGTGCCAGCAGCGTCCAAACTACCGGGGAGCTGTTTTTT. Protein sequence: CASSVQTTGELFF.

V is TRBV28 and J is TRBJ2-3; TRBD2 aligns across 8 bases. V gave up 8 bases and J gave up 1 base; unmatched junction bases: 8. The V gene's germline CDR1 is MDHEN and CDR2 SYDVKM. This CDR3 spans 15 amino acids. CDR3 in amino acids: CASGSGGAGTDTQYF. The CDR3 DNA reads TGTGCCAGCGGTTCGGGGGGGGCGGGCACAGATACGCAGTATTTT.

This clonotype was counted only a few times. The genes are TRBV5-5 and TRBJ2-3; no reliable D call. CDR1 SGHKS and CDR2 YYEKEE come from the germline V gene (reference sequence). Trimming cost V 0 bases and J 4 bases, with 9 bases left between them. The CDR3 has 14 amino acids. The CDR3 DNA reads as TGTGCCAGCAGCTTGGTCAGGAAACCAGATACGCAGTATTTT. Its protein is CASSLVRKPDTQYF.

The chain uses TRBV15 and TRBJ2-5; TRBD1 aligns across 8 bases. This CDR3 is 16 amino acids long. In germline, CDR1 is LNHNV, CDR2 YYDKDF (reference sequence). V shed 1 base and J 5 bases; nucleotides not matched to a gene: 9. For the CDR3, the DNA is TGTGCCACCAGCAGAGGGACAGGGAGTGGAGAGGAGACCCAGTACTTC. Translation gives CATSRGTGSGEETQYF. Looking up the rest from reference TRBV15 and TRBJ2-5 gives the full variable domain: DAMVIQNPRYQVTQFGKPVTLSCSQTLNHNVMYWYQQKSSQAPKLLFHYYDKDFNNEADTPDNFQSRRPNTSFCFLDIRSPGLGDTAMYLCATSRGTGSGEETQYFGPGTRLLVL.

The CDR3 bases are TGTGCCAGCTCACCACTGCCCGGGGCTGGCACTGAAGCTTTCTTT. Protein: CASSPLPGAGTEAFF. The gene calls are TRBV18 and TRBJ1-1, with D tentatively TRBD1 (5 bases). There are 15 residues in the CDR3. Trimming shortened V by 1 base and J by 4 bases, and 13 bases separated the two germline ends. Germline loops: CDR1 KGHSH, CDR2 LQKENI.

In DNA form, the CDR3 reads TGCGCCAGCAGCAAAACAGGAAACACCGGGGAGCTGTTTTTT. Translated, it gives CASSKTGNTGELFF. The chain joins TRBV5-1 to TRBJ2-2; D possibly corresponds to TRBD1 (5 bases). CDR1 SGHRS and CDR2 YFSETQ come from the germline V gene. V lost 4 bases and J lost 2, with 9 bases in between. This CDR3 is built from 14 residues. The whole variable domain, remainder taken from reference TRBV5-1 and TRBJ2-2, is KAGVTQTPRYLIKTRGQQVTLSCSPISGHRSVSWYQQTPGQGLQFLFEYFSETQRNKGNFPGRFSGRQFSNSRSEMNVSTLELGDSALYLCASSKTGNTGELFFGEGSRLTVL.

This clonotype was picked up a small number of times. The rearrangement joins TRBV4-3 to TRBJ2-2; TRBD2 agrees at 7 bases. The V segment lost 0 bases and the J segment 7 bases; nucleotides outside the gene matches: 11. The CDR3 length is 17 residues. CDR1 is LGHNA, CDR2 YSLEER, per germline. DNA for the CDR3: TGCGCCAGCAGCCAAGAATCCGGGGACTACTCCCTCGGGGAGCTGTTTTTT. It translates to CASSQESGDYSLGELFF.

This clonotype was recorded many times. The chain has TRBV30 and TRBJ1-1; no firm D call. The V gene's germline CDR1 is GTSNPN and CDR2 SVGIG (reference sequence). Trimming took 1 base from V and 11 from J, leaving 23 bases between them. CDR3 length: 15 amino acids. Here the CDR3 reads CAWSGQAHYAARAFF. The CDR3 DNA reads TGTGCCTGGAGTGGCCAGGCGCACTATGCGGCCCGGGCTTTCTTT.